This T cell receptor beta chain came from a study of T cells in localized non-small cell lung cancer. This table comes from immunoSEQ multiplex PCR, and its TCRdb copy is limited to in-frame clones, with some not included. The sample has about 1,800 clones; 36% are singletons. With regard to this clone: Its target is unknown.

Whole-study results and caveats: Sequencing covered just one tumor region, so heterogeneity cannot be ruled out.

This clonotype was sampled from a female donor older than 55 with stage II squamous cell lung carcinoma. Sequences were derived from lung tumor tissue, sampled before any cancer treatment.

The CDR3 protein is CASSSRLATYNEQFF. CDR3 DNA sequence: TGTGCCAGCAGCTCGAGACTAGCCACCTACAATGAGCAGTTCTTC. This chain uses TRBV11-3 with TRBJ2-1, with TRBD2 matching over 7 bases. V lost 4 bases, J lost 2 bases, and 5 bases stayed unmatched. Germline assignment: CDR1 SGHNT and CDR2 YENEEA. CDR3 length: 15 residues.